The 24 T cell receptor beta chains reported below all come from one sample, sequenced in a study of shared clonotypes between healthy human individuals. The table came from immunoSEQ multiplex PCR; TCRdb's copy has only in-frame clones and leaves some out. The sample holds over a million clones; about 98.5% are singletons and the top ten take under 0.45%. What was sequenced was naive CD4+ T cells sorted from blood. The subset: CD45RA+ positively selected. The origin of the receptors is a man aged 30 to 45 in good health.

The chain combines TRBV6-5 with TRBJ2-7; 8 bases are a match to TRBD2. This CDR3 is 11 amino acids long. J lost 13 bases, V lost 6 bases, and 8 bases had no gene match. Germline-derived CDR1 and CDR2 are MNHEY and SVGAGI. The CDR3 region has the DNA TGTGCCAGCAGCTTCGGGACTAGAGAATACTTC. Protein sequence: CASSFGTREYF.

This chain joins TRBV19 and TRBJ2-3; 7 bases fit TRBD2. The CDR3 is made up of 14 amino acids. Trimming at V came to 6 bases and at J to 2 bases, leaving 5 bases not matched to a gene. CDR1 is LNHDA, CDR2 SQIVND, per germline (reference sequence). CDR3 sequence: CASSRREPTDTQYF. In nucleotides, the CDR3 is TGTGCCAGTAGCCGGCGGGAGCCCACAGATACGCAGTATTTT.

The genes are TRBV5-1 and TRBJ2-5; D gene uncertain. CDR3 length equals 15 residues. Germline lookup yields CDR1 SGHRS and CDR2 YFSETQ. V was shortened by 0 bases and J by 1 base, with 10 bases between the two germline ends. CDR3: CASSLGQPAQETQYF. CDR3 DNA sequence: TGCGCCAGCAGCTTGGGCCAGCCGGCCCAAGAGACCCAGTACTTC.

The V and J genes are TRBV7-9 and TRBJ2-2; no reliable D call. V lost 2 bases to trimming and J lost 5 bases, with 15 bases between them. Germline V gives CDR1 SEHNR, CDR2 FQNEAQ (reference sequence). The CDR3 spans 16 residues. This CDR3 reads CASSLLLASWTGELFF. The CDR3 DNA sequence: TGTGCCAGCAGCTTACTCTTGGCTAGTTGGACCGGGGAGCTGTTTTTT.

The rearrangement uses TRBV27 and TRBJ2-1, with a tentative D call TRBD2 (5 bases). This CDR3 region has 14 residues. V lost 8 bases, J lost 4 bases, and 15 bases lay in between. Germline V lookup: CDR1 MNHEY, CDR2 SMNVEV (reference sequence). CDR3 region: CASSFGRGYNEQFF. CDR3 DNA sequence: TGTGCCAGCTCTTTCGGACGGGGATACAATGAGCAGTTCTTC.

V usage is TRBV28 and J usage is TRBJ1-5, with 8 positions matching TRBD1. CDR3 length equals 22 residues. J lost 0 bases, V lost 3 bases, and 22 bases had no gene match. Germline V gene sequence: CDR1 MDHEN, CDR2 SYDVKM. CDR3 nucleotide sequence: TGTGCCAGCAGTTTTCATCCCGACTTAGGACAGGGAACGATCTATAGCAATCAGCCCCAGCATTTT. It yields the protein CASSFHPDLGQGTIYSNQPQHF.

The chain joins TRBV6-5 to TRBJ1-2; a possible D gene is TRBD1 (6 bases). CDR1 is MNHEY and CDR2 is SVGAGI in the germline V gene. There are 13 residues in the CDR3. V dropped 5 bases and J dropped 1 base, with 8 bases sitting between them. In DNA, the CDR3 is TGTGCCAGCAGTCTCAGGGGTAACTATGGCTACACCTTC. Encoded protein: CASSLRGNYGYTF.

This chain uses TRBV5-1 with TRBJ2-2; possibly TRBD1 for D (5 bases). Trimming took 6 bases from V and 0 from J, leaving 15 bases between them. The CDR3 covers 16 residues. CDR1 is SGHRS and CDR2 is YFSETQ in the germline V gene. The CDR3 DNA reads as TGCGCCAGCACAAGGGTCGACAGAGCGAACACCGGGGAGCTGTTTTTT. As protein: CASTRVDRANTGELFF.

The chain joins TRBV28 to TRBJ1-1; the D is unclear. The CDR3 length is 15 residues. In germline, CDR1 is MDHEN, CDR2 SYDVKM. Trimming pared 4 bases from V and 3 bases from J, leaving 15 bases between. DNA of the CDR3: TGTGCCAGCAGTTCCCCCCCCAATAGAGACACTGAAGCTTTCTTT. Encoded protein: CASSSPPNRDTEAFF.

The chain is built from TRBV5-1 and TRBJ1-1; perhaps TRBD1 as D (5 bases). The V gene's germline CDR1 is SGHRS and CDR2 YFSETQ. The CDR3 is 15 amino acids. V shed 0 bases and J shed 4 bases, with 13 bases lying between them. CDR3 region: CASSLVSGWATEAFF. As DNA, the CDR3 is TGCGCCAGCAGCTTGGTTTCAGGGTGGGCCACTGAAGCTTTCTTT.

This chain connects TRBV5-6 to TRBJ2-1; the D is unclear. The germline V and J ends were trimmed by 6 bases and 6 bases, with 13 bases remaining between them. There are 13 residues in the CDR3. The germline CDR1 and CDR2 sequences are SGHDT and YYEEEE. The CDR3 here is CASTKIQSNEQFF. In DNA form, the CDR3 reads TGTGCCAGCACCAAGATTCAGTCCAATGAGCAGTTCTTC.

This sequence joins TRBV5-1 and TRBJ2-7; maybe TRBD1 (6 bases). The CDR3 spans 13 residues. CDR1 is SGHRS and CDR2 is YFSETQ in the germline V gene. V lost 3 bases and J lost 5, with 12 bases in between. For the CDR3, the DNA is TGCGCCAGCAGCTGGAACAGGGCCCACGAGCAGTACTTC. It specifies CASSWNRAHEQYF. Full variable domain (remainder filled in from reference TRBV5-1 and TRBJ2-7): KAGVTQTPRYLIKTRGQQVTLSCSPISGHRSVSWYQQTPGQGLQFLFEYFSETQRNKGNFPGRFSGRQFSNSRSEMNVSTLELGDSALYLCASSWNRAHEQYFGPGTRLTVT.

The rearrangement uses TRBV18 and TRBJ1-2; D gene ambiguous. Germline CDR1 reads KGHSH; CDR2 reads LQKENI. The length of the CDR3 is 20 residues. Trimming pared 3 bases from V and 0 bases from J, leaving 26 bases between. As DNA, the CDR3 is TGTGCCAGCTCACCGAGAGCCTCAGCCCATCGCGCCCCCGCTAACTATGGCTACACCTTC. It translates to CASSPRASAHRAPANYGYTF.

The chain joins TRBV27 to TRBJ1-1, with a weak D call TRBD1 (5 bases). The CDR3 is 13 amino acids. The V end was cut by 3 bases, the J end by 5 bases, with 10 bases between. Germline V lookup: CDR1 MNHEY, CDR2 SMNVEV (reference sequence). CDR3 DNA sequence: TGTGCCAGCAGTTTTAAAGGGGTTACTGAAGCTTTCTTT. Translated, it gives CASSFKGVTEAFF.

This clone was recorded only once. V usage is TRBV5-4 and J usage is TRBJ2-7; D remains unclear. V lost 1 base to trimming and J lost 6 bases, with 14 bases between them. The CDR3 spans 14 residues. CDR1 and CDR2 from the germline V gene are SGHNT and YYREEE (reference sequence). The CDR3 loop reads CASSLFPEKSEQYF. The DNA of the CDR3 is TGTGCCAGCAGCTTGTTCCCCGAGAAGAGCGAGCAGTACTTC.

Of note for this clone: Other DNA sequences within the sample encode an identical CDR3. V gene TRBV20-1 combines with J gene TRBJ2-2; D is undetermined. Germline CDR1 reads DFQATT; CDR2 reads SNEGSKA (reference sequence). The CDR3 consists of 11 residues. V lost 2 bases, J lost 5 bases, and 3 bases lay in between. DNA of the CDR3: TGCAGTGCTAGAAAAACCGGGGAGCTGTTTTTT. Translating gives CSARKTGELFF.

This chain connects TRBV11-3 to TRBJ2-5; tentatively, D is TRBD2 (5 bases). V lost 5 bases to trimming and J lost 1 base, with 8 bases between them. CDR1 is SGHNT and CDR2 is YENEEA in the germline V gene. This CDR3 has 13 amino acids. This CDR3 is CASSQDSQETQYF. CDR3 DNA: TGTGCCAGCAGCCAGGACTCCCAAGAGACCCAGTACTTC.

The chain recombines TRBV6-1 with TRBJ1-4; D is unclear. CDR3 length: 12 residues. V lost 6 bases and J 4 bases, leaving 6 bases between the germline ends. Germline assignment: CDR1 MNHNS and CDR2 SASEGT. CDR3 region: CASRWSNEKLFF. The CDR3 DNA reads as TGTGCCAGCAGATGGAGTAATGAAAAACTGTTTTTT.

Points on this clone: Other DNA sequences in this specimen translate into the identical CDR3. The chain employs TRBV7-3 and TRBJ2-2; 7 nucleotides align to TRBD1. The ends lost 1 base at V and 1 base at J; junction bases unmatched: 3. Germline V gene data show CDR1 as SGHTA and CDR2 as FQGTGA. The CDR3 runs to 16 residues. DNA of the CDR3: TGTGCCAGCAGCTTAATGGGGACAGAGAACACCGGGGAGCTGTTTTTT. Its protein is CASSLMGTENTGELFF.

This chain connects TRBV18 to TRBJ2-1; 8 bases agree with TRBD1. Germline assignment: CDR1 KGHSH and CDR2 LQKENI. The CDR3 runs to 16 residues. Trimming removed 3 bases from V and 2 bases from J; junction bases left unmatched: 6. CDR3 DNA: TGTGCCAGCTCACCGATACGGGGACAGGCCTACAATGAGCAGTTCTTC. This codes for CASSPIRGQAYNEQFF.

V usage is TRBV2 and J usage is TRBJ2-5; D is possibly TRBD1 or TRBD2 (5 bases each). Germline values: CDR1 SNHLY, CDR2 FYNNEI. Trimming left V 4 bases short and J 1 base short, with 7 bases between. The CDR3 is made up of 13 amino acids. CDR3: CASSGDVQETQYF. In DNA form, the CDR3 reads TGTGCCAGCAGTGGGGACGTCCAAGAGACCCAGTACTTC.

J is TRBJ1-1 and V is TRBV5-4; tentatively, D is TRBD1 (5 bases). Germline CDR1 reads SGHNT; CDR2 reads YYREEE (reference sequence). CDR3 length equals 15 residues. Trimming took 4 bases from V and 4 from J, leaving 17 bases between them. CDR3 sequence (DNA): TGTGCCAGCAGCAGACAAACAGGCGATCTCACTGAAGCTTTCTTT. Its protein product is CASSRQTGDLTEAFF.

The gene calls are TRBV9 and TRBJ2-2; the match to TRBD2 covers 9 bases. The CDR3 consists of 15 residues. Germline loops: CDR1 SGDLS, CDR2 YYNGEE. Trimming cost V 2 bases and J 5 bases; bases outside gene matches: 4. The CDR3: CASSVSGSFTGELFF. The CDR3 DNA is TGTGCCAGCAGCGTTAGCGGGAGTTTTACCGGGGAGCTGTTTTTT.

V gene TRBV6-5 combines with J gene TRBJ1-1; D ambiguous. Germline CDR1 and CDR2: MNHEY and SVGAGI. Trimming took 5 bases from V and 2 from J, leaving 12 bases between them. This CDR3 comprises 14 residues. The CDR3: CASSTGPGNTEAFF. Written as DNA, the CDR3 is TGTGCCAGCAGTACCGGACCGGGAAACACTGAAGCTTTCTTT.